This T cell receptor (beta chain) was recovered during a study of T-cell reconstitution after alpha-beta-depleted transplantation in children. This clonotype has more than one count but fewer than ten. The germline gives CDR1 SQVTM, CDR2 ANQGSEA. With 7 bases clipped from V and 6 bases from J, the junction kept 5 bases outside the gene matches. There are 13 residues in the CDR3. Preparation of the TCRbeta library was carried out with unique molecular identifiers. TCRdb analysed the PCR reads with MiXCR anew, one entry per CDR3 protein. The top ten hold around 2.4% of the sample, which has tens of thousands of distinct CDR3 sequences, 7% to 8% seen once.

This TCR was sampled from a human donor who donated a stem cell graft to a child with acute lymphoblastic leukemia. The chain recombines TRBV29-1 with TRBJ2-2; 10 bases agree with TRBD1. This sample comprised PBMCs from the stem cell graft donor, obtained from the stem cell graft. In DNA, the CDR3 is TGCAGCGGACAGGGGGCAGAAGCCGGGGAGCTGTTTTTT. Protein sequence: CSGQGAEAGELFF.